This is a list of T cell receptor beta chains from one sample in a study of blood T cell repertoires in COVID-19. Using immunoSEQ multiplex PCR, the repertoire was profiled, and TCRdb retains in-frame clones only, with some absent. Among under 150,000 clones listed, approximately 91% were seen once. Sample: peripheral blood. These receptors were obtained from a human donor in a cohort sampled during active COVID-19. Both conserved end residues are part of each CDR3. D genes are given only for firm matches. Clone size is given for some rows only: seen once, a few or many times, or a class if the clone is expanded.

clone_size	v_call	d_call	j_call	cdr3_nt	cdr3_aa
once	TRBV27	TRBD2	TRBJ2-1	TGTGCCAGCAGCCCACTTCCGGGGGGGTGGAATGAGCAGTTCTTC	CASSPLPGGWNEQFF
-	TRBV7-2	TRBD2	TRBJ2-1	TGTGCCAGCAGCCCAAACCTAGGACTAGCGAGGCGCGTCCCGTTCTTC	CASSPNLGLARRVPFF
few	TRBV6-2/TRBV6-3	TRBD2	TRBJ2-3	TGTGCCAGCAGTTCTCCTGGTGCGGGAGAGACAGATACGCAGTATTTT	CASSSPGAGETDTQYF
-	TRBV3-1/TRBV3-2	-	TRBJ2-1	TGTGCCAGCAGCCAAGTCAGGGGATGGCCCAATGAGCAGTTCTTC	CASSQVRGWPNEQFF
-	TRBV3-1/TRBV3-2	TRBD2	TRBJ2-5	TGTGCCAGCACCCAACGACTAGCGAACCAAGAGACCCAGTACTTC	CASTQRLANQETQYF
once	TRBV19	TRBD1	TRBJ2-4	TGTGCCAGTAGTATGTCACAGGGGGCGCGGTGGAACATTCAGTACTTC	CASSMSQGARWNIQYF
-	TRBV29-1	TRBD1	TRBJ2-7	TGCAGCGTGAAGTTAACAGGGGGTTTACTCTCCTACGAGCAGTACTTC	CSVKLTGGLLSYEQYF
-	TRBV5-4	TRBD1	TRBJ1-1	TGTGCCAGCAGCTTGGCGGGACAGGGAATCGTCAACACTGAAGCTTTCTTT	CASSLAGQGIVNTEAFF
-	TRBV7-3	-	TRBJ2-2	TGTGCCAGCAGCTTCACGGTGCCCACCGGGGAGCTGTTTTTT	CASSFTVPTGELFF
-	TRBV24-1	-	TRBJ1-1	TGTGCCACCAGTGAAGGGGCTGGCGCTGAAGCTTTCTTT	CATSEGAGAEAFF
-	TRBV7-9	-	TRBJ2-1	TGTGCCAGCAGCTTGGGATTAGAGGGGGGGTCACACAATGAGCAGTTCTTC	CASSLGLEGGSHNEQFF
-	TRBV19	TRBD2	TRBJ2-3	TGTGCCAGTAGTATAGCGGGAGGAACAGCAACAGATACGCAGTATTTT	CASSIAGGTATDTQYF
-	TRBV6-5	TRBD1	TRBJ2-7	TGTGCCAGCACCAGGGACAGCTCCTACGAGCAGTACTTC	CASTRDSSYEQYF
-	TRBV19	-	TRBJ2-5	TGTGCCAGTAGTATAGAGCGAGGAGAGACCCAGTACTTC	CASSIERGETQYF
-	TRBV5-4	-	TRBJ2-1	TGTGCCAGCAGCTTGGGGCAGGCCAATGAGCAGTTCTTC	CASSLGQANEQFF
-	TRBV19	TRBD1	TRBJ2-3	TGTGCCAGTAGTAACCCAGCAGGGGGAGGCACAGATACGCAGTATTTT	CASSNPAGGGTDTQYF
-	TRBV7-2	TRBD1	TRBJ1-6	TGTGCCAGCAGCTCTAGACGGACAGGGGTAGGGTATAATTCACCCCTCCACTTT	CASSSRRTGVGYNSPLHF
-	TRBV10-1	TRBD1	TRBJ2-7	TGCGCCAGCAGTGAGGGGGGGACAGGGGGCTACGAGCAGTACTTC	CASSEGGTGGYEQYF
-	TRBV10-3	TRBD1	TRBJ1-1	TGTGCCATCAGTGAGTCGCCCGGGACAGGCACTGAAGCTTTCTTT	CAISESPGTGTEAFF
-	TRBV28	TRBD1	TRBJ2-7	TGTGCCAGCAGTAGATCCGGGACAGGGGGCCGTGAGCAGTACTTC	CASSRSGTGGREQYF
-	TRBV6-6	TRBD1	TRBJ1-6	TGTGCCAGCAGTTACTCAGGGACAGGGGGGTCACCCCTCCACTTT	CASSYSGTGGSPLHF
-	TRBV7-3	-	TRBJ1-1	TGTGCCAGCAGCTTAACGGCAGGGGAAGCTTTCTTT	CASSLTAGEAFF
-	TRBV24-1	TRBD2	TRBJ2-2	TGTGCCACCAGTGAAGGGCGGGGGACCGGGGAGCTGTTTTTT	CATSEGRGTGELFF
-	TRBV5-4	TRBD1	TRBJ1-6	TGTGCCAGCAGTCGACAGGGAGAGGTGTATAATTCACCCCTCCACTTT	CASSRQGEVYNSPLHF
-	TRBV7-8	TRBD2	TRBJ2-1	TGTGCCAGCAGCTCGAAGACTAGCGGGGGGAACAATGAGCAGTTCTTC	CASSSKTSGGNNEQFF
-	TRBV7-8	TRBD2	TRBJ2-3	TGTGCCAGCAGCTTAGTAGCGGGGCCTATCACAGATACGCAGTATTTT	CASSLVAGPITDTQYF
-	TRBV7-9	TRBD1	TRBJ1-2	TGTGCCAGCAACAAACAGGGGGCAGGTGGCTACACCTTC	CASNKQGAGGYTF
-	TRBV7-9	-	TRBJ1-6	TGTGCCAGCAGCTTAGGGCTCTCACCCCTCCACTTT	CASSLGLSPLHF
-	TRBV18	TRBD1	TRBJ2-7	TGTGCCAGCTCACCCGGGACAGGGGCCTACGAGCAGTACTTC	CASSPGTGAYEQYF
-	TRBV5-1	-	TRBJ1-5	TGCGCCAGCAGCTTGGATCCAGGGGCCAATCAGCCCCAGCATTTT	CASSLDPGANQPQHF
-	TRBV6-4	-	TRBJ2-1	TGTGCCAGCAGTGACGGGCAGGGTGCCTACAATGAGCAGTTCTTC	CASSDGQGAYNEQFF
-	TRBV18	TRBD1	TRBJ2-1	TGTGCCAGCTCCCCCGACAGGGTAAGGAACAATGAGCAGTTCTTC	CASSPDRVRNNEQFF
-	TRBV7-8	TRBD1	TRBJ1-6	TGTGCCAGCAGCCCCGGACAGGATAATTCACCCCTCCACTTT	CASSPGQDNSPLHF
-	TRBV30	-	TRBJ1-4	TGTGCCTGGAGTCAGAATGAAAAACTGTTTTTT	CAWSQNEKLFF
-	TRBV4-2	TRBD1	TRBJ2-2	TGTGCCAGCAGCCAGATGACAGGGGGAGGCACCGGGGAGCTGTTTTTT	CASSQMTGGGTGELFF
-	TRBV5-6	TRBD2	TRBJ2-1	TGTGCCAGCAGCTTGGGCCTAGCGGGGGCTTCCAATGAGCAGTTCTTC	CASSLGLAGASNEQFF
-	TRBV7-9	-	TRBJ2-1	TGTGCCAGCAGCTCCAGATACAATGAGCAGTTCTTC	CASSSRYNEQFF
-	TRBV5-6	TRBD2	TRBJ2-5	TGTGCCAGCAGCTTTACAGGGCGCGGGGGGCAAGAGACCCAGTACTTC	CASSFTGRGGQETQYF
-	TRBV18	TRBD1	TRBJ1-3	TGTGCCAGCTCACCGGGCGAGACAGGGGCTGGAAACACCATATATTTT	CASSPGETGAGNTIYF
-	TRBV30	-	TRBJ1-2	TGTGCCTGGAGTGTACAGGGATTTGGCTACACCTTC	CAWSVQGFGYTF
-	TRBV12-3/TRBV12-4	-	TRBJ2-2	TGTGCCAGCAGTCCTAGGTCCACCGGGGAGCTGTTTTTT	CASSPRSTGELFF
-	TRBV10-2	-	TRBJ2-7	TGCGCCAGCACGACATACGACTCCTACGAGCAGTACTTC	CASTTYDSYEQYF
-	TRBV5-8	-	TRBJ2-2	TGTGCCAGCAGCGCCGACGGAGCCGGGGAGCTGTTTTTT	CASSADGAGELFF
few	TRBV18	-	TRBJ1-1	TGTGCCAGCTCACCAGGCGCCCGACAGACGAACACTGAAGCTTTCTTT	CASSPGARQTNTEAFF
-	TRBV5-1	-	TRBJ1-6	TGCGCCAGCAGCTTGGCCCTGACAGAGTATAATTCACCCCTCCACTTT	CASSLALTEYNSPLHF
-	TRBV30	-	TRBJ2-1	TGTGCCTGGGAGCCCCGAGGGTCCGGGTTCTACAATGAGCAGTTCTTC	CAWEPRGSGFYNEQFF
once	TRBV18	-	TRBJ2-5	TGTGCCAGCTCTCAGCCTAACGGGGCCCAGTACTTC	CASSQPNGAQYF
-	TRBV7-2	TRBD1	TRBJ1-2	TGTGCCAGCAGTTTGGACAGGGATGTGGGCTACACCTTC	CASSLDRDVGYTF
-	TRBV28	-	TRBJ2-5	TGTGCCAGCAGTTTGGTTCGGGTCGGGGAGACCCAGTACTTC	CASSLVRVGETQYF
once	TRBV18	-	TRBJ2-6	TGTGCCAGCTCACCATCAAGCGAGTACCTCCCTGGGGCCAACGTCCTGACTTTC	CASSPSSEYLPGANVLTF